This TCR beta chain originates from a study of T-cell reconstitution after alpha-beta-depleted transplantation in children (dated by TCRdb to 2016 to 2018). Looking at the study overall: T-cell immune reconstitution after TCRalphabeta/CD19-depleted allogeneic hematopoietic cell transplantation in children was quantitatively tracked in the study by means of TCR repertoire profiling.

A remark on this clonotype: Its antigen has not been determined. No much larger clone exists at a distance of one base, and base qualities are not known.

Library prep was done by PCR. TCRdb names Illumina HiSeq 2500 as the instrument used. TCR libraries were prepared with molecular barcoding, using unique molecular identifiers to normalize TCRbeta repertoire quantification. Clones were called with MiXCR by TCRdb after fastp trimmed the public reads at Q25, and only in-frame beta chains were retained. Under each unique CDR3 protein, matching rows form one entry showing the most common genes and DNA. This sample holds approximately 270,000 distinct CDR3 sequences; 9.9% were observed only once. The leading ten clones occupy over 9% of the sample. Including cysteine and phenylalanine, the CDR3 has 15 amino acids. This entry keeps only the CDR3 DNA: 45 bases, framed from base 1. According to the germline V gene, CDR1 reads SNHLY and CDR2 reads FYNNEI. Trimming costs V 7 bases and J 5 bases, and their ends lie 20 bases apart.

This TCR was recovered from a human donor who donated a stem cell graft to a child with SCID. Sequenced here: PBMCs from the stem cell graft donor, sampled from the stem cell graft. The sequence joins TRBV2 to TRBJ1-1; TRBD1 is possibly the D segment (5 matching bases). The CDR3 reads CASMAGTRVGTEAFF. DNA sequence: TGTGCCAGCATGGCCGGCACCAGGGTGGGAACTGAAGCTTTCTTT.